This is a list of T cell receptor beta chains from one sample in a study of beta chain features in type 1 diabetes. TCRdb's table, derived via immunoSEQ multiplex PCR, lists solely in-frame clones and lacks some. This sample has 200,000 to 250,000 clones, with approximately 14% found just once. Sequenced input: naive CD4+ T cells from blood. The receptors here all came from a man between 25 and 39 years old with type 1 diabetes. Both conserved end residues are part of each CDR3. D genes are given only for firm matches. Clone size is stated in some rows and not others, as once, few, many or a class when expanded.

size,J,V,D,DNA,CDR3
few,TRBJ2-1,TRBV15,TRBD2,TGTGCCACCCGGCTAGCGGGGGGACCGAAAGACAATGAGCAGTTCTTC,CATRLAGGPKDNEQFF
NA,TRBJ1-5,TRBV19,NA,TGTGCCAGTAGCTCACAGGGTAGCAATCAGCCCCAGCATTTT,CASSSQGSNQPQHF
few,TRBJ2-5,TRBV18,NA,TGTGCCAGCTCACCAAATCACGGTGAGACCCAGTACTTC,CASSPNHGETQYF
NA,TRBJ2-3,TRBV5-1,TRBD2,TGCGCCAGCAGCACTAGCGGGACCACCACAGATACGCAGTATTTT,CASSTSGTTTDTQYF
NA,TRBJ1-1,TRBV7-2,TRBD1,TGTGCCAGCAGCAGACAGGGGAGAACTGAAGCTTTCTTT,CASSRQGRTEAFF
few,TRBJ2-5,TRBV5-1,NA,TGCGCCAGCAGCTTGACAGGGACGACCCAGTACTTC,CASSLTGTTQYF
NA,TRBJ2-2,TRBV14,NA,TGTGCCAGCAGCCAACAGGGGAGCCTCACCGGGGAGCTGTTTTTT,CASSQQGSLTGELFF
NA,TRBJ2-3,TRBV5-1,TRBD2,TGCGCCAGCAGCTTGGCCAGCGGGGGGGCCGCAGATACGCAGTATTTT,CASSLASGGAADTQYF
NA,TRBJ1-4,TRBV30,TRBD1,TGTGCCTGGAGTGCGGGACAGCTTCCAGAAAAACTGTTTTTT,CAWSAGQLPEKLFF
NA,TRBJ2-7,TRBV6-6,NA,TGTGCCAGCTCTCAGGGGCAGGGTGGCTCCGAGCAGTACTTC,CASSQGQGGSEQYF
NA,TRBJ2-1,TRBV19,TRBD2,TGTGCCAGTAGTCCGACTAGCGGGAACTACAATGAGCAGTTCTTC,CASSPTSGNYNEQFF
few,TRBJ2-6,TRBV18,NA,TGTGCCAGCTCACCACCGAGGGTTTCCGGGGCCAACGTCCTGACTTTC,CASSPPRVSGANVLTF
few,TRBJ1-1,TRBV7-9,NA,TGTGCCAGCAGCTTATTGGGGGCGAACACTGAAGCTTTCTTT,CASSLLGANTEAFF
NA,TRBJ1-1,TRBV6-6,NA,TGTGCCAGCAGTTACTCAGTACGGAGCGCTGAAGCTTTCTTT,CASSYSVRSAEAFF
few,TRBJ2-2,TRBV11-2,TRBD2,TGTGCCAGCAGCACCCGACTAGCGGGAGACGCCGGGGAGCTGTTTTTT,CASSTRLAGDAGELFF
NA,TRBJ1-5,TRBV19,TRBD1,TGTGCCAGTAGGGAGGGGGCGGCTAGCAATCAGCCCCAGCATTTT,CASREGAASNQPQHF
once,TRBJ1-5,TRBV7-2,NA,TGTGCCAGCAGCTTAGTACCAGGGAGGGGCAATCAGCCCCAGCATTTT,CASSLVPGRGNQPQHF
NA,TRBJ2-6,TRBV5-1,NA,TGCGCCAGCAGCTTGACCAGTCACAGTTCCTCTGGGGCCAACGTCCTGACTTTC,CASSLTSHSSSGANVLTF